This T cell receptor beta chain was recovered during a study of cytomegalovirus exposure and HLA in healthy donors. General observations from the study: One cluster of highly shared sequence variants probably arose as a sequencing artifact.

As for this clone: What it binds is unknown.

Germline V gene sequence: CDR1 ENHRY, CDR2 SYGVKD. With 0 bases removed from V and 0 bases from J, the gap between germline ends came to 18 bases. The CDR3 covers 19 residues. It was with 60 Vbeta and 13 Jbeta primers that the PCR ran. The method was immunoSEQ multiplex PCR; TCRdb's version includes in-frame clones alone and lacks a portion of them. Of some 140,000 clones in the sample, approximately 80% are singletons; the top ten hold about 4%. The TCR originated in a woman aged 40 to 50 in good health and CMV-seronegative. Sequenced sample: PBMCs. The chain combines TRBV10-3 with TRBJ2-1; D possibly corresponds to TRBD2 (6 bases). CDR3 residues: CAISESTRLAASSYNEQFF. Written as DNA, the CDR3 is TGTGCCATCAGTGAGTCGACTCGTTTAGCGGCTAGCTCCTACAATGAGCAGTTCTTC.